Below are 24 T cell receptor beta chains sequenced from a single sample in a study of CD8 T cells in Susac syndrome. RNA in amounts of roughly 0.45 to 1 ug was reverse transcribed with random hexamers. TCRdb independently ran MiXCR on the immunoSEQ multiplex PCR reads; one entry per CDR3 protein. The sample lists around 270,000 distinct CDR3 sequences, around 85% occurring once. The sample consisted of CD8+ T cells from PBMCs. These receptors came from a human donor with multiple sclerosis.

The J gene is TRBJ1-1, the V gene TRBV7-9; D is undetermined. The CDR3 is 15 amino acids. The germline V gene has CDR1 SEHNR and CDR2 FQNEAQ (reference sequence). V was trimmed by 5 bases and J by 6 bases, leaving 19 bases between them. The CDR3 nucleotides are TGTGCCAGCAGCCGCCCAGATGCGGGTAACGCTGAAGCTTTCTTT. The encoded protein is CASSRPDAGNAEAFF. The full variable domain, completed using reference TRBV7-9 and TRBJ1-1, is DTGVSQNPRHKITKRGQNVTFRCDPISEHNRLYWYRQTLGQGPEFLTYFQNEAQLEKSRLLSDRFSAERPKGSFSTLEIQRTEQGDSAMYLCASSRPDAGNAEAFFGQGTRLTVV.

V is TRBV11-2 and J is TRBJ2-7, with 8 bases matching TRBD2. The CDR3 is made up of 14 amino acids. Trimming removed 2 bases from V and 2 bases from J; junction bases left unmatched: 2. Looked up from germline, CDR1 is SGHAT and CDR2 is FQNNGV. CDR3 residues: CASSLWTSPYEQYF. CDR3 nucleotides: TGTGCCAGCAGCTTATGGACTAGCCCCTACGAGCAGTACTTC. Filled out from reference TRBV11-2 and TRBJ2-7, the complete variable domain reads EAGVAQSPRYKIIEKRQSVAFWCNPISGHATLYWYQQILGQGPKLLIQFQNNGVVDDSQLPKDRFSAERLKGVDSTLKIQPAKLEDSAVYLCASSLWTSPYEQYFGPGTRLTVT.

This clonotype has only one observation. The rearrangement joins TRBV4-3 to TRBJ2-3; a possible D gene is TRBD1 (5 bases). The length of the CDR3 is 15 residues. Germline CDR1 is LGHNA and CDR2 is YSLEER. The V gene lost 1 base and the J gene lost 1 base, with 9 bases spanning the gap. The CDR3 DNA is TGCGCCAGCAGCCAAGCTGGCAGGGGCACAGATACGCAGTATTTT. The encoded protein is CASSQAGRGTDTQYF.

The gene calls are TRBV10-1 and TRBJ2-3, with D uncertain. Germline CDR1 is WNHNN and CDR2 is SYGVQD (reference sequence). The ends were cut back, 7 bases at V and 1 base at J, with 9 bases in the middle. This CDR3 contains 13 residues. The CDR3 sequence: CASTPTGTDTQYF. The CDR3 DNA reads as TGCGCCAGCACTCCGACGGGCACAGATACGCAGTATTTT.

V gene TRBV4-1 combines with J gene TRBJ1-2; D is uncertain. CDR1 is MGHRA and CDR2 is YSYEKL in the germline V gene. This CDR3 spans 17 amino acids. Trimming shortened V by 3 bases and J by 1 base, and 18 bases separated the two germline ends. CDR3 region: CASSHSPFRDYNYGYTF. CDR3 DNA: TGCGCCAGCAGCCATTCCCCCTTTAGGGATTATAACTATGGCTACACCTTC.

The rearrangement uses TRBV27 and TRBJ2-3; D gene unclear. Germline values: CDR1 MNHEY, CDR2 SMNVEV (reference sequence). The CDR3 runs to 14 residues. Trimming pared 1 base from V and 5 bases from J, leaving 10 bases between. The CDR3 DNA reads TGTGCCAGCAGTTTATGGGCAGCAGTAGATACGCAGTATTTT. Its translation: CASSLWAAVDTQYF.

Written as DNA, the CDR3 is TGTGCCAGCAGCCCGCGGGGCAGCACGGAGACCCAGTACTTC. Protein sequence: CASSPRGSTETQYF. This chain connects TRBV7-3 to TRBJ2-5; the D gene is possibly TRBD2 (6 bases). The CDR3 has 14 residues. Between the trimmed V and J ends, which lost 5 bases and 5 bases, there was a span of 15 bases. In germline, CDR1 is SGHTA, CDR2 FQGTGA.

V gene TRBV5-5 combines with J gene TRBJ2-5; 9 bases match TRBD2. The CDR3 length is 17 residues. V dropped 0 bases and J dropped 5; count of bases not matched to a gene: 11. CDR1 SGHKS and CDR2 YYEKEE come from the germline V gene (reference sequence). The CDR3 DNA sequence: TGTGCCAGCAGCTTGGAGGGTAGCGGGAGCCCCGGGGAGACCCAGTACTTC. The encoded protein is CASSLEGSGSPGETQYF.

This clonotype was detected once. The chain employs TRBV27 and TRBJ2-1; D is perhaps TRBD1 (5 bases). With 5 bases removed from V and 13 bases from J, the gap between germline ends came to 21 bases. From germline, CDR1 is MNHEY and CDR2 SMNVEV (reference sequence). The CDR3 runs 14 residues. The CDR3 DNA reads as TGTGCCAGCAGTCCAATACCCGAAGGGGAAAGCCAGTTCTTC. Protein product: CASSPIPEGESQFF.

V is TRBV7-3 and J is TRBJ2-1; D gene ambiguous. There are 15 residues in the CDR3. Trimming left V 5 bases short and J 0 bases short, with 11 bases between. Germline-derived CDR1 and CDR2 are SGHTA and FQGTGA. The CDR3 bases are TGTGCCAGCAGCGCCGGTCTTAGCTCCTACAATGAGCAGTTCTTC. Translating it yields CASSAGLSSYNEQFF.

In this sample, this clonotype turned up once. The CDR3 sequence is CASEETGRYGYTF. The CDR3, as DNA: TGTGCCAGCGAGGAAACAGGCCGCTATGGCTACACCTTC. The chain links TRBV28 to TRBJ1-2; perhaps TRBD1 as D (5 bases). Trimming pared 8 bases from V and 4 bases from J, leaving 14 bases between. Germline CDR1 and CDR2: MDHEN and SYDVKM. The CDR3 spans 13 residues.

The CDR3 loop is CASSYPKSGRGFSSYNEQFF. In DNA form, the CDR3 reads TGTGCCAGCAGTTACCCCAAGAGTGGCAGGGGCTTTAGCTCCTACAATGAGCAGTTCTTC. This sequence joins TRBV6-5 and TRBJ2-1; possible D gene TRBD1, 6 bases. V was pared by 2 bases and J by 0 bases, with 23 bases between. This CDR3 contains 20 residues. CDR1 is MNHEY, CDR2 SVGAGI, per germline.

The chain has TRBV29-1 and TRBJ1-2, with D perhaps TRBD1 (5 bases). V was shortened by 1 base and J by 0 bases, with 15 bases between the two germline ends. There are 16 residues in the CDR3. CDR1 is SQVTM and CDR2 is ANQGSEA in the germline V gene. In DNA, the CDR3 is TGCAGCGTTGAAGGCGCCCGACAGCCCTCTAACTATGGCTACACCTTC. Translating it yields CSVEGARQPSNYGYTF.

The rearrangement joins TRBV25-1 to TRBJ1-5; D is unresolved. Germline CDR1 reads MGHDK; CDR2 reads SYGVNS. The CDR3 loop spans 14 amino acids. Trimming stripped 1 base from V and 7 bases from J, with 11 bases between. CDR3 sequence (DNA): TGTGCCAGCAGTGAATTCGGGTCAAGGCAGCCCCAGCATTTT. Translating gives CASSEFGSRQPQHF.

V and J are TRBV19 and TRBJ2-7, with TRBD2 as a possible D gene (5 bases). Germline CDR1 is LNHDA and CDR2 is SQIVND (reference sequence). The CDR3 loop spans 13 amino acids. Trimming pared 6 bases from V and 2 bases from J, leaving 11 bases between. CDR3 in DNA: TGTGCCAGTAGCGGGGAGCTCGCCTACGAGCAGTACTTC. Translated, it gives CASSGELAYEQYF.

This sequence joins TRBV11-2 and TRBJ2-3; the D is unclear. V gave up 0 bases and J gave up 4 bases, with 8 bases separating them. Germline CDR1 is SGHAT and CDR2 is FQNNGV. This CDR3 has 14 residues. The chain's CDR3 is CASSLETPSDTQYF. The DNA of the CDR3 is TGTGCCAGCAGCTTAGAGACTCCGTCAGATACGCAGTATTTT.

This clonotype occurred once. This chain connects TRBV6-1 to TRBJ1-1; the D is unclear. Germline CDR1 is MNHNS and CDR2 is SASEGT. V lost 4 bases to trimming and J lost 5 bases, with 11 bases between them. This CDR3 is 13 amino acids long. The CDR3 DNA sequence: TGTGCCAGCAGTGCCAGTGGATTAACTGAAGCTTTCTTT. It specifies CASSASGLTEAFF.

The rearrangement joins TRBV2 to TRBJ2-7, with D tentatively TRBD1 or TRBD2 (5 bases each). The germline V gene has CDR1 SNHLY and CDR2 FYNNEI. This CDR3 is 13 amino acids long. Between the trimmed V and J ends, which lost 5 bases and 2 bases, there was a span of 10 bases. The CDR3 sequence is CASSQGRPYEQYF. For the CDR3, the DNA is TGTGCCAGCAGTCAGGGACGGCCCTACGAGCAGTACTTC.

The rearrangement joins TRBV27 to TRBJ1-5; no clear D gene. Trimming removed 2 bases at V and 5 bases at J, with 7 bases between. Germline lookup yields CDR1 MNHEY and CDR2 SMNVEV (reference sequence). CDR3 length: 13 amino acids. CDR3 sequence: CASSLAFDQPQHF. The CDR3 nucleotides are TGTGCCAGCAGTTTAGCGTTTGATCAGCCCCAGCATTTT.

The J gene is TRBJ2-7, the V gene TRBV6-2 or TRBV6-3; D call uncertain. The CDR3 spans 13 residues. The germline gives CDR1 MNHEY, CDR2 SVGEGT. Trimming pared 2 bases from V and 3 bases from J, leaving 8 bases between. The CDR3 nucleotides are TGTGCCAGCAGTTACGGCGGAATCTACGAGCAGTACTTC. Its translation is CASSYGGIYEQYF.

The rearrangement links TRBV5-6 to TRBJ2-3; 14 bases align to TRBD2. V was pared by 4 bases and J by 8 bases, with 9 bases of the junction left unmatched. CDR3 length: 16 amino acids. Germline loops: CDR1 SGHDT, CDR2 YYEEEE. The DNA for the CDR3 is TGTGCCAGCAGCACGGGACTAGCGGGAGCGGTTGGTACGCAGTATTTT. Its protein product is CASSTGLAGAVGTQYF.

The table lists this clonotype with a few counts. V is TRBV7-9 and J is TRBJ2-7, with 10 bases that match TRBD2. This CDR3 region has 14 residues. CDR1 and CDR2 (germline): SEHNR, FQNEAQ (reference sequence). V lost 2 bases, J lost 2 bases, and 0 bases stayed unmatched. CDR3 amino acids: CASSLTSGAYEQYF. CDR3 nucleotides: TGTGCCAGCAGCTTAACTAGCGGGGCCTACGAGCAGTACTTC.

This clonotype was detected only a few times. The chain couples TRBV11-2 to TRBJ1-1; D remains ambiguous. Trimming left V 5 bases short and J 0 bases short, with 7 bases between. Germline-derived CDR1 and CDR2 are SGHAT and FQNNGV. The CDR3 sequence is 13 residues long. For the CDR3, the DNA is TGTGCCAGCAGCCCTCTCCTGAACACTGAAGCTTTCTTT. Protein product: CASSPLLNTEAFF.

In this sample, this clonotype turned up once. The chain employs TRBV6-2 or TRBV6-3 and TRBJ1-6, with a possible D match to TRBD1 (5 bases). V was trimmed by 2 bases and J by 5 bases, leaving 19 bases between them. CDR3 length equals 18 residues. CDR1 and CDR2 from the germline V gene are MNHEY and SVGEGT. CDR3 sequence (DNA): TGTGCCAGCAGTTACACACCAACCCGGGACGCCAATAATTCACCCCTCCACTTT. This translates into CASSYTPTRDANNSPLHF.